This T cell receptor (beta chain) was obtained from a study of control samples from healthy donors and cancer patients. This clone was detected only a few times. The CDR3 loop spans 14 amino acids. V was cut by 4 bases and J by 3 bases, with 13 bases left in between. Germline CDR1 is SGHNT and CDR2 is YYREEE (reference sequence). TCRdb's table, derived via immunoSEQ multiplex PCR, lists solely in-frame clones and lacks some. The sample shows 50,000 to 55,000 clones, about 85% of them seen only once. The specimen sequenced was PBMCs. The chain recombines TRBV5-4 with TRBJ1-1, with D possibly matching TRBD1 (5 bases). This TCR was recovered from a man aged 55-75 years with head and neck cancer. CDR3 sequence reads: CASSPGGRDTEAFF. DNA of the CDR3: TGTGCCAGCAGCCCCGGGGGAAGGGACACTGAAGCTTTCTTT.